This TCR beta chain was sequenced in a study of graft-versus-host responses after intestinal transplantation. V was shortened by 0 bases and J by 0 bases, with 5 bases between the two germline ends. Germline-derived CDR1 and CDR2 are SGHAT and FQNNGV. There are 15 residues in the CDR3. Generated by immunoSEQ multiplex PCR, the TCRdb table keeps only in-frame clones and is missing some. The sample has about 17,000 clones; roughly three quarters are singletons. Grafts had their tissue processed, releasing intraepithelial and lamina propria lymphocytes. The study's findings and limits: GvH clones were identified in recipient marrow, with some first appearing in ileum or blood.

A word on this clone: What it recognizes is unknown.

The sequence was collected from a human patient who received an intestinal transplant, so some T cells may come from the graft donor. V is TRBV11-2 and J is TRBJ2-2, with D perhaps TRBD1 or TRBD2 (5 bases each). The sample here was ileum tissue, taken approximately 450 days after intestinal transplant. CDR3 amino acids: CASSLEGANTGELFF. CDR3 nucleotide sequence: TGTGCCAGCAGCTTAGAGGGGGCGAACACCGGGGAGCTGTTTTTT.